This paragraph covers one T cell receptor beta chain sequence. The table lists this clone with many counts. It lacks a known antigen. No quality values exist for individual bases; no much larger clone is one base distant. The data were obtained in a study of control samples from healthy donors and cancer patients (dated by TCRdb to 2019 to 2021). The library was made by the immunoSEQ multiplex PCR assay. TCRdb took over this immuneACCESS table, retaining in-frame rearrangements with V and J assigned. Such tables are incomplete; in checked studies, under half of the missing clones stem from an unresolved V gene, and the remainder is unexplained. Present in this sample are approximately 44,000 clones, roughly 65% of which were seen just once. Roughly 15% of the sample lies in the top ten. Spanning cysteine to phenylalanine, the CDR3 consists of 15 amino acids. Only the CDR3 DNA is retained, 45 bases long and in frame from the first base. The CDR1 and CDR2 encoded by the germline V gene (reference sequence) are LNHDA and SQIVND. The junction carries 14 bases between V and J, which are trimmed by 3 bases and 5 bases respectively.

The receptor's source is a male donor with melanoma. Material for sequencing was formalin-fixed, paraffin-embedded tissue. The chain is made from TRBV19 and TRBJ1-5; D gene: possibly TRBD1, on 5 matching bases. The nucleotide sequence reads TGTGCCAGTAGTATGGGGACCTCACCCCATCAGCCCCAGCATTTT. Its protein reads: CASSMGTSPHQPQHF.